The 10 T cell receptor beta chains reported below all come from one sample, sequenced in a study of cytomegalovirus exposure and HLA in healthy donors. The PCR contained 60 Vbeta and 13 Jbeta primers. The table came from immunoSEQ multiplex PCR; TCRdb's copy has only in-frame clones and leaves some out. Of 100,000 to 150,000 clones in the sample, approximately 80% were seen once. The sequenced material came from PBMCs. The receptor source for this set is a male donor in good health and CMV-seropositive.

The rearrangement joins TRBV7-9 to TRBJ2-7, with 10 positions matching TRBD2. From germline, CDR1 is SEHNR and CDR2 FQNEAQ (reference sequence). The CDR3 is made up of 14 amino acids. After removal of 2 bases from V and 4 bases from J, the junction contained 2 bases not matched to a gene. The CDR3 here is CASSLTSGIYEQYF. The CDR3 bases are TGTGCCAGCAGCTTAACTAGCGGGATATACGAGCAGTACTTC.

The CDR3 protein is CASSPGDSVSYEQYF. The CDR3 nucleotides read TGCGCCAGCAGCCCGGGGGACTCGGTCTCCTACGAGCAGTACTTC. This rearrangement joins TRBV5-1 to TRBJ2-7, with D maybe TRBD2 (6 bases). V was shortened by 4 bases and J by 0 bases, with 14 bases between the two germline ends. Per the germline V gene, CDR1 is SGHRS and CDR2 is YFSETQ. The CDR3 spans 15 residues.

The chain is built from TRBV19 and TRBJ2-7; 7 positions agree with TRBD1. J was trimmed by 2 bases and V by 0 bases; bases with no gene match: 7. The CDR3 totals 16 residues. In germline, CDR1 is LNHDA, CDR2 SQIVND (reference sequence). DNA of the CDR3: TGTGCCAGTAGTATAGATCTTGAGACAGGGACCTACGAGCAGTACTTC. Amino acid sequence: CASSIDLETGTYEQYF.

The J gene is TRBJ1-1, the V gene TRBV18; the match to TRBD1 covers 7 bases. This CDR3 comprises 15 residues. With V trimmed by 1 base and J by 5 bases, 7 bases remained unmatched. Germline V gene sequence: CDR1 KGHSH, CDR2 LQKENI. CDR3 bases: TGTGCCAGCTCACCACTGAGAGGGGGCGTAACTGAAGCTTTCTTT. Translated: CASSPLRGGVTEAFF. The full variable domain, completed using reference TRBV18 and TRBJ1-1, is NAGVMQNPRHLVRRRGQEARLRCSPMKGHSHVYWYRQLPEEGLKFMVYLQKENIIDESGMPKERFSAEFPKEGPSILRIQQVVRGDSAAYFCASSPLRGGVTEAFFGQGTRLTVV.

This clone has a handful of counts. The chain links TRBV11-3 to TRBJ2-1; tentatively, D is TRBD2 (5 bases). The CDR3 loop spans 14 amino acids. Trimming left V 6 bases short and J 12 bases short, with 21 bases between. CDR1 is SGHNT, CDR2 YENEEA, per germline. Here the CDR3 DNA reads TGTGCCAGCAGTCGAAATGGAGGAACAATGACGCAGTTCTTC. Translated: CASSRNGGTMTQFF. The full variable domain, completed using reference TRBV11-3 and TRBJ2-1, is EAGVVQSPRYKIIEKKQPVAFWCNPISGHNTLYWYLQNLGQGPELLIRYENEEAVDDSQLPKDRFSAERLKGVDSTLKIQPAELGDSAVYLCASSRNGGTMTQFFGPGTRLTVL.

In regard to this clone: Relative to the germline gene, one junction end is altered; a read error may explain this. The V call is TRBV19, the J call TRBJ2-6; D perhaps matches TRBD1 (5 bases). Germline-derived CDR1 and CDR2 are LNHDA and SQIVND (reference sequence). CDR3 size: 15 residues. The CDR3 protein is CASSITEPGANGLTF. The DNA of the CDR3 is TGTGCCAGTAGTATAACAGAACCTGGGGCCAACGGCCTGACTTTC. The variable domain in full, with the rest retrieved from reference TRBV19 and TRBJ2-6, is DGGITQSPKYLFRKEGQNVTLSCEQNLNHDAMYWYRQDPGQGLRLIYYSQIVNDFQKGDIAEGYSVSREKKESFPLTVTSAQKNPTAFYLCASSITEPGANGLTFGAGSRLTVL.

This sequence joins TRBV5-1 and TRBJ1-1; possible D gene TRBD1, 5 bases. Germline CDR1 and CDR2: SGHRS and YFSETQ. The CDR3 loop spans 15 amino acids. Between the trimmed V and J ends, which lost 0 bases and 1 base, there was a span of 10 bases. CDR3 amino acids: CASSLEGLRNTEAFF. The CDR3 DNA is TGCGCCAGCAGCTTGGAGGGACTCAGGAACACTGAAGCTTTCTTT.

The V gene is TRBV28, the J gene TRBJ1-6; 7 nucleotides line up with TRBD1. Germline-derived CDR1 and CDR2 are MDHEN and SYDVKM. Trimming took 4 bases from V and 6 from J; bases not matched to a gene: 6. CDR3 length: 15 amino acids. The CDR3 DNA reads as TGTGCCAGCAGTTCGAGACAGGGCCCTAATTCACCCCTCCACTTT. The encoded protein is CASSSRQGPNSPLHF.

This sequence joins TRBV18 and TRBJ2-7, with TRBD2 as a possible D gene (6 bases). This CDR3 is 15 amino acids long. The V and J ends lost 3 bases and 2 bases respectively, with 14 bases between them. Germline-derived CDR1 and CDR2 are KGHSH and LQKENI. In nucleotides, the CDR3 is TGTGCCAGCTCACCGGCCGGGACTTTCACCTACGAGCAGTACTTC. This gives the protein CASSPAGTFTYEQYF.

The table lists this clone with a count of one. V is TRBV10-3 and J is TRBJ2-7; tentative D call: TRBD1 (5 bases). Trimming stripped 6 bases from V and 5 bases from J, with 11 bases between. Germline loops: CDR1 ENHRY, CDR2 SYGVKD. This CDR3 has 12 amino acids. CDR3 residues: CAISQGGNEQYF. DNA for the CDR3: TGTGCCATCAGCCAGGGCGGCAACGAGCAGTACTTC.